The rows below give T cell receptor beta chains drawn from one sample of a study of cytotoxic CD8 clonotypes in ibrutinib-treated CLL. This table comes from immunoSEQ multiplex PCR, and its TCRdb copy is limited to in-frame clones, with some not included. The sample holds about 140,000 clones, approximately 80% seen once. Sequencing was performed on PBMCs, taken after 36 months of ibrutinib treatment. Receptors were obtained from a human donor with chronic lymphocytic leukemia. Each CDR3 is given with its conserved first and last residue. The D gene is left open where the match is weak. Expanded clones are given a class, and other clones once, few, many or no size at all.

>NA|15|NA|TRBV7-9|TRBJ2-6
TGTGCCAGCAGCTTCTGGCTCTCTGGGGCCAACGTCCTGACTTTC
CASSFWLSGANVLTF
>once|13|NA|TRBV4-1|TRBJ2-7
TGCGCCAGCAGCTACAGGGCCTCCTACGAGCAGTACTTC
CASSYRASYEQYF
>NA|13|NA|TRBV27|TRBJ2-1
TGTGCCAGCAGTTTACGGCGGTCTGCTGAGCAGTTCTTC
CASSLRRSAEQFF
>NA|16|TRBD2|TRBV13|TRBJ2-7
TGTGCCAGCAGCTTGTCAATAGCGGGGGGGAACTACGAGCAGTACTTC
CASSLSIAGGNYEQYF
>NA|17|TRBD2|TRBV4-1|TRBJ2-5
TGCGCCAGCAGCCAAGGGAGGCGGGGGGGCCGGGAGGAGACCCAGTACTTC
CASSQGRRGGREETQYF
>NA|14|NA|TRBV6-5|TRBJ1-3
TGTGCCAGCAGTCACAGGAGCTCTGGAAACACCATATATTTT
CASSHRSSGNTIYF
>once|11|NA|TRBV20-1|TRBJ2-1
TGCAGTGTCCCCGGGTACAATGAGCAGTTCTTC
CSVPGYNEQFF
>NA|14|NA|TRBV5-4|TRBJ1-3
TGTGCCAGCAGCCGGGGGGTTGGCGGAAACACCATATATTTT
CASSRGVGGNTIYF
>NA|15|TRBD1|TRBV6-6|TRBJ2-5
TGTGCCAGCAGTCGGCCGGGACAGGGGAAGGAGACCCAGTACTTC
CASSRPGQGKETQYF
>NA|15|TRBD1|TRBV27|TRBJ2-2
TGTGCCAGCAGTCCTCCGACAGGGGGCACCGGGGAGCTGTTTTTT
CASSPPTGGTGELFF
>NA|13|NA|TRBV19|TRBJ2-7
TGTGCCAGTTCCAATCTCGGCACCTACGAGCAGTACTTC
CASSNLGTYEQYF
>NA|16|NA|TRBV6-6|TRBJ2-3
TGTGCCAGCAGTTACTCGAGGACCAGGGTTGCAGATACGCAGTATTTT
CASSYSRTRVADTQYF
>NA|16|TRBD2|TRBV27|TRBJ2-7
TGTGCCAGCAGTGATGGACTAGCGGGAGGACGGAACGAGCAGTACTTC
CASSDGLAGGRNEQYF
>NA|16|TRBD2|TRBV7-3|TRBJ2-1
TGTGCCAGCAGCTTAACCGAGGGACTAGCCCACAATGAGCAGTTCTTC
CASSLTEGLAHNEQFF
>NA|15|NA|TRBV4-1|TRBJ1-6
TGCGCCAGCAGCCAACAGAGCTCCTATAATTCACCCCTCCACTTT
CASSQQSSYNSPLHF
>NA|14|NA|TRBV7-2|TRBJ1-5
TGTGCCAGCAGCTTAGGGCATAGCAATCAGCCCCAGCATTTT
CASSLGHSNQPQHF
>NA|16|NA|TRBV18|TRBJ1-2
TGTGCCAGCTCACCACCCACCTCCTCTCGGGGCTATGGCTACACCTTC
CASSPPTSSRGYGYTF
>once|16|NA|TRBV4-2|TRBJ2-2
TGTGCCAGCAGCCAAGCGGGGGACTTCAACACCGGGGAGCTGTTTTTT
CASSQAGDFNTGELFF
>NA|14|NA|TRBV7-9|TRBJ1-2
TGTGCCAGCAGCTCCTCTCTCAATAACTATGGCTACACCTTC
CASSSSLNNYGYTF
>once|19|TRBD1|TRBV27|TRBJ1-6
TGTGCCAGCAGTTTACGAGGGGGCAGGGGGCTTACCTATAATTCACCCCTCCACTTT
CASSLRGGRGLTYNSPLHF
>NA|14|TRBD2|TRBV7-9|TRBJ2-7
TGTGCCAGCAGCTCCAGGCCGGGGGGCTACGAGCAGTACTTC
CASSSRPGGYEQYF
>NA|13|NA|TRBV7-9|TRBJ2-7
TGTGCCAGCAGCTTCGGGACAACCTACGAGCAGTACTTC
CASSFGTTYEQYF
>NA|16|NA|TRBV15|TRBJ1-1
TGTGCCACCAGCAGAGATCTGGGGGACCTGAACACTGAAGCTTTCTTT
CATSRDLGDLNTEAFF
>NA|14|TRBD2|TRBV7-9|TRBJ2-1
TGTGCCAGCAGCCCTGGGACTAGCGGGAGGGCCTGTCTCTTC
CASSPGTSGRACLF
>NA|13|NA|TRBV5-1|TRBJ2-3
TGCGCCAGCAGCAAGAGTACGTCAGATACGCGGTATTTT
CASSKSTSDTRYF
>NA|17|NA|TRBV7-2|TRBJ1-1
TGTGCCAGCAGCTTAAGGTTCTCAGGCACTGCGGGCACTGAAGCTTTCTTT
CASSLRFSGTAGTEAFF
>NA|14|NA|TRBV7-7|TRBJ2-5
TGTGCCAGCAGCTTAAATGGTGTGGTAGAGACCCAGTACTTC
CASSLNGVVETQYF
>NA|14|NA|TRBV7-7|TRBJ2-5
TGTGCCAGCAGCTGGCAGGGGAACCAAGAGACCCAGTACTTC
CASSWQGNQETQYF
>once|14|NA|TRBV6-5|TRBJ1-1
TGTGCCACCCTGCAGGGGAGAGTGAACACTGAAGCTTTCTTT
CATLQGRVNTEAFF
>NA|15|NA|TRBV11-2|TRBJ1-3
TGTGCCAGCAGCGCCCAGCCGGCCCCTGGAAACACCATATATTTT
CASSAQPAPGNTIYF
>once|13|NA|TRBV15|TRBJ1-2
TGTGCCACCAGCAGAGACAGCGTTCGGGGCTACACCTTC
CATSRDSVRGYTF
>NA|13|TRBD2|TRBV11-2|TRBJ2-7
TGTGCCAGCAGCTTCAGGACTAGCGGGGAGCAGTACTTC
CASSFRTSGEQYF
>few|13|NA|TRBV10-3|TRBJ2-7
TGTGCCATCAGTGAGTCGGCACAATACGAGCAGTACTTC
CAISESAQYEQYF
>NA|18|TRBD2|TRBV5-1|TRBJ2-1
TGCGCCAGCAGCTTGGGACTAGCGGGAGTGTATACCTACAATGAGCAGTTCTTC
CASSLGLAGVYTYNEQFF
>NA|14|TRBD1|TRBV6-1|TRBJ2-3
TGTGCCAGCACCTTGGACAGGGTTGCAGATACGCAGTATTTT
CASTLDRVADTQYF
>few|13|NA|TRBV10-2|TRBJ2-7
TGCGCCAGCAGTGATTTTGTCAACTACGAGCAGTACTTC
CASSDFVNYEQYF
>NA|13|TRBD1|TRBV2|TRBJ2-7
TGTGCCATTACCGGGACAGGGGGATACGAGCAGTACTTC
CAITGTGGYEQYF
>NA|12|NA|TRBV2|TRBJ2-1
TGTGCCAGTGAAAGGTCCTACAATGAGCAGTTCTTC
CASERSYNEQFF
>NA|16|NA|TRBV9|TRBJ2-1
TGTGCCAGCAGCGTATCCACCCTCATTATAGACAATGCGCAGTTCTTC
CASSVSTLIIDNAQFF
>NA|17|NA|TRBV13|TRBJ1-1
TGTGCCAGCAGCTCAATTTTTAGGGTTTTCGAGAACACTGAAGCTTTCTTT
CASSSIFRVFENTEAFF
>NA|16|NA|TRBV18|TRBJ2-2
TGTGCCAGCTCACGGGCAGGGGCTCGGAACACCGGGGAGCTGTTTTTT
CASSRAGARNTGELFF
>NA|11|NA|TRBV5-6|TRBJ2-7
TGTGCCAGCAGCTTGAGAAACGAGCAGTACTTC
CASSLRNEQYF
>NA|13|NA|TRBV30|TRBJ2-7
TGTGCCTGGGGTAAGAGGGCCTCCTACGAGCAGTACTTC
CAWGKRASYEQYF
>NA|14|NA|TRBV28|TRBJ1-2
TGTGCCAGCAGTTTAAACCGGGACAATCCTTTTGGCACCTTC
CASSLNRDNPFGTF
>NA|15|TRBD2|TRBV7-8|TRBJ2-7
TGTGCCAGCAGCAGGACTAGCGGGAGAGGCTACGAGCAGTACTTC
CASSRTSGRGYEQYF
>NA|16|NA|TRBV18|TRBJ2-5
TGTGCCAGCTCACCACCAAGAAGGGGCTTCGGGGAGACCCAGTACTTC
CASSPPRRGFGETQYF
>NA|14|TRBD1|TRBV2|TRBJ2-2
TGTGCCAGCAGGGGGACAGGGGCCACCGGGGAGCTGTTTTTT
CASRGTGATGELFF
>NA|14|NA|TRBV19|TRBJ1-1
TGTGCCAGTAGACCTGGGGGTCTCGACACTGAAGCTTTCTTT
CASRPGGLDTEAFF
>NA|16|NA|TRBV9|TRBJ2-3
TGTGCCAGCAGCGTACGGCCCGCCGTAGGCACAGATACGCAGTATTTT
CASSVRPAVGTDTQYF
>NA|17|NA|TRBV5-6|TRBJ2-2
TGTGCCAGCAGCTTTAGGATATTAGCAATTAACACCGGGGAGCTGTTTTTT
CASSFRILAINTGELFF
>NA|11|TRBD2|TRBV6-5|TRBJ2-3
TGTGCCAGCTCCTGGGGGGGTACGCAGTATTTT
CASSWGGTQYF
>NA|14|NA|TRBV7-8|TRBJ2-7
TGTGCCAGCAGCTTACTCGGCCACTCCTACGAGCAGTACTTC
CASSLLGHSYEQYF
>NA|15|NA|TRBV5-1|TRBJ2-2
TGCGCCAGCAGCCTGGACGGCGTTTCCACCGGGGAGCTGTTTTTT
CASSLDGVSTGELFF
>NA|12|TRBD1|TRBV29-1|TRBJ1-2
TGCAGCGACCGGACAGGTTCATATGGCTACACCTTC
CSDRTGSYGYTF
>few|13|NA|TRBV28|TRBJ1-5
TGTGCCACGGGGACAATTAGCAATCAGCCCCAGCATTTT
CATGTISNQPQHF
>NA|14|TRBD1|TRBV15|TRBJ2-5
TGTGCCACCAGCAGAACAGGGGTGCTGGAGACCCAGTACTTC
CATSRTGVLETQYF
>NA|15|TRBD2|TRBV27|TRBJ2-7
TGTGCCAGCAGTTCCCCGGGACTAGCGAACAACGAGCAGTACTTC
CASSSPGLANNEQYF
>many|14|NA|TRBV6-6|TRBJ2-7
TGTGCCAGCAGTTACACCCTCCCCATTGAGGAGCAGTACTTC
CASSYTLPIEEQYF
>NA|16|NA|TRBV5-4|TRBJ2-2
TGTGCCAGCAGCTTGACCGGGGGCCACGACACCGGGGAGCTGTTTTTT
CASSLTGGHDTGELFF
>NA|14|TRBD1|TRBV6-4|TRBJ1-6
TGTGCCAGCAGTCGGGACAGGGTAAATTCACCCCTCCACTTT
CASSRDRVNSPLHF